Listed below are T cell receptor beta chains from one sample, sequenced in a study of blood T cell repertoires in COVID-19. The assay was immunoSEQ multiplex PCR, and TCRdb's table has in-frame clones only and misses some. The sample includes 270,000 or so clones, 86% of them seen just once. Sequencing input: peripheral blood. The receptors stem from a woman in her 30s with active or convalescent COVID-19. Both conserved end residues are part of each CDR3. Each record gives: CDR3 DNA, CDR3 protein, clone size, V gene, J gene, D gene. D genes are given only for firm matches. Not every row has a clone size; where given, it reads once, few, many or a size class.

DNA: TGTGCCAGTAGTAAAACCGACAGGCGCGATGGCTACACCTTC
CDR3: CASSKTDRRDGYTF
size: few
V: TRBV19
J: TRBJ1-2
D: -

DNA: TGCAGCGTTTTGAGCGGGGACGAGACCCAGTACTTC
CDR3: CSVLSGDETQYF
size: -
V: TRBV29-1
J: TRBJ2-5
D: TRBD2

DNA: TGTGCCAGCAGTGTTGAGCAGGGTAGCGGCTACACCTTC
CDR3: CASSVEQGSGYTF
size: few
V: TRBV2
J: TRBJ1-2
D: -

DNA: TGTGCCACGCGTCGTAGCGGGGGGGCCGGGGATGAGCAGTTCTTC
CDR3: CATRRSGGAGDEQFF
size: -
V: TRBV10-3
J: TRBJ2-1
D: TRBD2

DNA: TGTGCCAGTAGTTGGACTAGCGGACTCTACGAGCAGTACTTC
CDR3: CASSWTSGLYEQYF
size: -
V: TRBV19
J: TRBJ2-7
D: TRBD2

DNA: TGTGCCAGTAGTCCCCGGACAGGGAGGGGGTCGGACACTGAAGCTTTCTTT
CDR3: CASSPRTGRGSDTEAFF
size: -
V: TRBV19
J: TRBJ1-1
D: TRBD1

DNA: TGTGGGGTTGGGAGCAGCTATAATTCACCCCTCCACTTT
CDR3: CGVGSSYNSPLHF
size: -
V: TRBV28
J: TRBJ1-6
D: -

DNA: TGTGCCAGCAGCGCCGCCTTAGCGGGGGCCAACAATGAGCAGTTCTTC
CDR3: CASSAALAGANNEQFF
size: -
V: TRBV9
J: TRBJ2-1
D: TRBD2

DNA: TGCGCCAGCAGCTTGGCCGGGTTCGGAAACACCATATATTTT
CDR3: CASSLAGFGNTIYF
size: -
V: TRBV5-1
J: TRBJ1-3
D: -

DNA: TGTGCCAGCAGCGTAGTCCCGACTAGCGGCGGTAGGGAGACCCAGTACTTC
CDR3: CASSVVPTSGGRETQYF
size: -
V: TRBV9
J: TRBJ2-5
D: TRBD2

DNA: TGCGCCAGCAGCATTGGGACAGGTGGAAACACCATATATTTT
CDR3: CASSIGTGGNTIYF
size: -
V: TRBV5-1
J: TRBJ1-3
D: TRBD1

DNA: TGCGCCAGCAGCTTGGATTCAGGTCAAACAGGCACTGAAGCTTTCTTT
CDR3: CASSLDSGQTGTEAFF
size: -
V: TRBV5-1
J: TRBJ1-1
D: -

DNA: TGTGCCAGTAGTATGAGGTTCCAGCCCCAGCATTTT
CDR3: CASSMRFQPQHF
size: -
V: TRBV19
J: TRBJ1-5
D: -

DNA: TGTGCCAGCAGCTTAGTGGGGGACTTCGGCTATAATTCACCCCTCCACTTT
CDR3: CASSLVGDFGYNSPLHF
size: few
V: TRBV7-2
J: TRBJ1-6
D: -

DNA: TGCGCCAGCAGCCCCGGACTAGGCGGGCGCAATGAGCAGTTCTTC
CDR3: CASSPGLGGRNEQFF
size: few
V: TRBV5-1
J: TRBJ2-1
D: TRBD2

DNA: TGTGCCAGCTCACCTGATCCTTATGGACTAGTCTACAATGAGCAGTTCTTC
CDR3: CASSPDPYGLVYNEQFF
size: -
V: TRBV18
J: TRBJ2-1
D: TRBD2

DNA: TGTGCCAGCTCTACAAGGGGCAGGCTGAACACTGAAGCTTTCTTT
CDR3: CASSTRGRLNTEAFF
size: -
V: TRBV6-5
J: TRBJ1-1
D: -

DNA: TGTGCCAGCAGCCCCCGACTAGTAGCCTACAATGAGCAGTTCTTC
CDR3: CASSPRLVAYNEQFF
size: -
V: TRBV9
J: TRBJ2-1
D: -

DNA: TGTGCCAGCAGTGAAGGAAGCGGGGGGGCTTTTAGCACAGAGACCCAGTACTTC
CDR3: CASSEGSGGAFSTETQYF
size: -
V: TRBV2
J: TRBJ2-5
D: TRBD2

DNA: TGTGCCAGCAGCTTTTCGACAGGGAGCCACGAGCAGTACTTC
CDR3: CASSFSTGSHEQYF
size: -
V: TRBV7-9
J: TRBJ2-7
D: TRBD1

DNA: TGCGCCAGCAGCTTGGGGGGACAGGGCGCCTATAATTCACCCCTCCACTTT
CDR3: CASSLGGQGAYNSPLHF
size: -
V: TRBV5-1
J: TRBJ1-6
D: TRBD1

DNA: TGTGCCAGCTCACCGGGGACAGGGTCCTATCTAATCTATGGCTACACCTTC
CDR3: CASSPGTGSYLIYGYTF
size: -
V: TRBV18
J: TRBJ1-2
D: TRBD1

DNA: TGTGCCAGCAGTGAAGGGTGGGGACAGGGTTTTGGCTACACCTTC
CDR3: CASSEGWGQGFGYTF
size: -
V: TRBV6-1
J: TRBJ1-2
D: TRBD1

DNA: TGTGCCAGCAGTTCCGGACAGGACTACGAGCAGTACTTC
CDR3: CASSSGQDYEQYF
size: once
V: TRBV28
J: TRBJ2-7
D: TRBD1

DNA: TGTGCCTGGAGTCCGTTGTCAGATACGCAGTATTTT
CDR3: CAWSPLSDTQYF
size: -
V: TRBV30
J: TRBJ2-3
D: -

DNA: TGTGCCAGCAGCTTTTGGACAGGCTACGAGCAGTACTTC
CDR3: CASSFWTGYEQYF
size: -
V: TRBV7-9
J: TRBJ2-7
D: TRBD1

DNA: TGCGCCAGCACCAAAGACAGGGGAAGTGGCGGCTACACCTTC
CDR3: CASTKDRGSGGYTF
size: -
V: TRBV5-1
J: TRBJ1-2
D: TRBD1